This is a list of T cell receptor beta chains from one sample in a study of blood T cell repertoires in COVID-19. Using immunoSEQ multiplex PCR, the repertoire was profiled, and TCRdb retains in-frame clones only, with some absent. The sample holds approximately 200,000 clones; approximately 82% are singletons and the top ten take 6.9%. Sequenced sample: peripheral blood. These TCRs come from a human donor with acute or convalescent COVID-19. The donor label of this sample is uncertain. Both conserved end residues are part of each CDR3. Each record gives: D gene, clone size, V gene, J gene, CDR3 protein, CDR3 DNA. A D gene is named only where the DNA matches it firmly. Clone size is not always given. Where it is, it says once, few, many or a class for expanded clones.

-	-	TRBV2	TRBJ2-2	CASSGRASTGELFF	TGTGCCAGCAGTGGGAGGGCCAGCACCGGGGAGCTGTTTTTT
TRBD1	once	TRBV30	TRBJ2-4	CAWGQGDDIQYF	TGTGCCTGGGGACAGGGGGATGACATTCAGTACTTC
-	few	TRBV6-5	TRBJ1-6	CASSYRGGGNSPLHF	TGTGCCAGCAGTTACCGCGGGGGCGGGAATTCACCCCTCCACTTT
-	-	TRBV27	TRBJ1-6	CASSLGQINSPLHF	TGTGCCAGCAGTTTGGGCCAGATAAATTCACCCCTCCACTTT
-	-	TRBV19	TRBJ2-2	CASSPLGVTGELFF	TGTGCCAGTAGTCCTCTGGGAGTCACCGGGGAGCTGTTTTTT
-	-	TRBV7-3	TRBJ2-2	CASSPGGAANTGELFF	TGTGCCAGCAGCCCCGGCGGGGCGGCGAACACCGGGGAGCTGTTTTTT
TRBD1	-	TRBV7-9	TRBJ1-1	CASSLSGQGLNTEAFF	TGTGCCAGCAGCTTGAGTGGACAGGGTCTGAACACTGAAGCTTTCTTT
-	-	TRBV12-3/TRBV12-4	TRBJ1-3	CASSLIGNTIYF	TGTGCCAGCAGTTTAATAGGAAACACCATATATTTT
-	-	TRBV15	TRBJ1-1	CATSRDLVSGKGTEAFF	TGTGCCACCAGCAGAGATCTGGTGTCAGGGAAGGGTACTGAAGCTTTCTTT
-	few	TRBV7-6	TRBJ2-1	CASSERERSFYYNEQFF	TGTGCCAGCAGCGAAAGAGAGCGGAGCTTTTATTACAATGAGCAGTTCTTC
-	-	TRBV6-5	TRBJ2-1	CASSPGPGENEQFF	TGTGCCAGCAGCCCCGGGCCAGGGGAGAATGAGCAGTTCTTC
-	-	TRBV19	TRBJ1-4	CASSIREVGKLFF	TGTGCCAGTAGTATCAGGGAAGTAGGAAAACTGTTTTTT
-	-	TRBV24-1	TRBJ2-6	CATSDSGTTGSGANVLTF	TGTGCCACCAGTGACTCCGGGACAACCGGCTCTGGGGCCAACGTCCTGACTTTC
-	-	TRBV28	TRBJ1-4	CASSLGGEEEKLFF	TGTGCCAGCAGTTTGGGAGGGGAGGAGGAAAAACTGTTTTTT
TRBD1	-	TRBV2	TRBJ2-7	CASSPWTGDKQYF	TGTGCCAGCAGTCCTTGGACAGGGGATAAGCAGTACTTC
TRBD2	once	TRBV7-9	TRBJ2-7	CASSTGLAGGTYEQYF	TGTGCCAGCAGCACCGGACTAGCGGGAGGAACCTACGAGCAGTACTTC
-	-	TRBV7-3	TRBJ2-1	CASSLGGGSVEEQFF	TGTGCCAGCAGCCTCGGGGGTGGCAGTGTCGAGGAGCAGTTCTTC
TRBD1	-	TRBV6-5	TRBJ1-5	CASSFRQGCNQPQHF	TGTGCCAGCAGTTTCCGACAGGGATGCAATCAGCCCCAGCATTTT
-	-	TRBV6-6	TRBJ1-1	CASRINLNTEAFF	TGTGCCAGCCGAATTAACTTGAACACTGAAGCTTTCTTT
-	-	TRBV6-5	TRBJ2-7	CASSGGKAYEQYF	TGTGCCAGCAGCGGGGGTAAGGCCTACGAGCAGTACTTC
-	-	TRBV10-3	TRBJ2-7	CAIRLGVGIGEQYF	TGTGCCATCAGGCTGGGCGTGGGCATTGGCGAGCAGTACTTC
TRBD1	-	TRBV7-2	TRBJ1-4	CASSLDRGNEKLFF	TGTGCCAGCAGCTTGGACAGGGGGAATGAAAAACTGTTTTTT
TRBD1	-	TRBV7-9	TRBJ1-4	CASSLDRGNEKLFF	TGTGCCAGCAGCTTGGACAGGGGTAATGAAAAACTGTTTTTT
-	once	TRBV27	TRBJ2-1	CASTVAGSYNEQFF	TGTGCCAGCACCGTCGCGGGGTCCTACAATGAGCAGTTCTTC
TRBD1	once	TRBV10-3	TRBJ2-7	CAIRGDRAGYEQYF	TGTGCCATCAGGGGGGACAGGGCGGGTTACGAGCAGTACTTC
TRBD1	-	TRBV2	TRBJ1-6	CASSSGTGPSPLHF	TGTGCCAGCAGTTCCGGGACAGGGCCTTCACCCCTCCACTTT
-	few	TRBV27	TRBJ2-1	CASSLYRDTLYNEQFF	TGTGCCAGCAGTTTATACAGGGACACTCTCTACAATGAGCAGTTCTTC
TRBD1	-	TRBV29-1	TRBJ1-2	CSVSTGGFGMGYTF	TGCAGCGTTTCGACAGGGGGGTTTGGTATGGGCTACACCTTC
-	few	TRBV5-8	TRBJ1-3	CASSSGISGNTIYF	TGTGCCAGCAGCTCAGGGATCTCTGGAAACACCATATATTTT
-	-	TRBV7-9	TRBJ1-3	CASSFRGGSGNTIYF	TGTGCCAGCAGCTTTAGGGGGGGATCTGGAAACACCATATATTTT
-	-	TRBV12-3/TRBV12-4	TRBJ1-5	CASSRTENQPQHF	TGTGCCAGCAGCCGGACAGAGAATCAGCCCCAGCATTTT
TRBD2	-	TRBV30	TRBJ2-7	CAWNFPGLAGGQSSYEQYF	TGTGCCTGGAATTTCCCGGGACTAGCGGGAGGCCAAAGCTCCTACGAGCAGTACTTC
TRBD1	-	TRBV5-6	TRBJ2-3	CASSVDRGHSTDTQYF	TGTGCCAGCAGCGTGGACAGGGGCCATAGCACAGATACGCAGTATTTT
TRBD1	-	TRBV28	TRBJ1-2	CASSGGSRGRGGYTF	TGTGCCAGCTCAGGAGGGTCGAGGGGGCGAGGGGGCTACACCTTC
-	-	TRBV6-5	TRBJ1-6	CASAYPGTPSSPLHF	TGTGCCAGCGCATACCCCGGGACACCATCTTCACCCCTCCACTTT
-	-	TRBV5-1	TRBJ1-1	CASSGASFSNTEAFF	TGCGCCAGCAGTGGAGCAAGTTTTTCGAACACTGAAGCTTTCTTT
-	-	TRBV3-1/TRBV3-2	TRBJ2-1	CASSNTGFEQFF	TGTGCCAGCAGCAATACTGGTTTTGAGCAGTTCTTC
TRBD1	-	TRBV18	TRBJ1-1	CASSLHRGAEAFF	TGTGCCAGCTCACTCCACAGGGGCGCTGAAGCTTTCTTT
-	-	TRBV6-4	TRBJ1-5	CASRTGSGGQPQHF	TGTGCCAGCAGAACAGGGTCCGGAGGACAGCCCCAGCATTTT
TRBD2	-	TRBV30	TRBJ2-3	CAWSTGTSGTDTQYF	TGTGCCTGGAGTACCGGGACTAGCGGCACAGATACGCAGTATTTT
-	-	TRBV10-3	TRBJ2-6	CAISDRSGGSSGANVLTF	TGTGCCATCAGTGATCGTAGCGGTGGGAGCTCTGGGGCCAACGTCCTGACTTTC
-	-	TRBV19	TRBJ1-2	CASSISALANYGYTF	TGTGCCAGTAGTATAAGTGCTCTAGCTAACTATGGCTACACCTTC
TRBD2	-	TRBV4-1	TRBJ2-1	CASSQDGASGRAPRNEQFF	TGCGCCAGCAGCCAAGATGGGGCTAGCGGGAGGGCCCCTCGCAATGAGCAGTTCTTC
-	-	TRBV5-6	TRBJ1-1	CASSLRASMNTEAFF	TGTGCCAGCAGCTTAAGAGCTTCTATGAACACTGAAGCTTTCTTT
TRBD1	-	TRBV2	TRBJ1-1	CASIPFDRDTEAFF	TGTGCCAGCATCCCCTTCGACAGGGATACTGAAGCTTTCTTT
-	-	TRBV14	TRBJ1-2	CASTSGYYGYTF	TGTGCCAGCACCTCAGGGTACTATGGCTACACCTTC
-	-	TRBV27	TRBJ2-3	CASRVLASTDTQYF	TGTGCCAGCAGGGTACTAGCTAGCACAGATACGCAGTATTTT
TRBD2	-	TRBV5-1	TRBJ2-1	CASSPEASGSSNEQFF	TGCGCCAGCAGCCCAGAAGCTAGCGGTTCCTCCAATGAGCAGTTCTTC
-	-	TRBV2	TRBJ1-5	CASSSGRRDNQPQHF	TGTGCCAGCAGTAGCGGGCGCAGGGACAATCAGCCCCAGCATTTT
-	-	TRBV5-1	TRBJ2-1	CASSLLSGVSNEQFF	TGCGCCAGCAGCTTGCTGTCGGGAGTAAGCAATGAGCAGTTCTTC
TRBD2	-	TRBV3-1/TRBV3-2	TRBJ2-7	CASSPHGGRIYEQYF	TGTGCCAGCAGCCCCCATGGCGGGAGAATCTACGAGCAGTACTTC
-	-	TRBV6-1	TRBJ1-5	CASSEDPYQPQHF	TGTGCCAGCAGTGAAGATCCCTATCAGCCCCAGCATTTT
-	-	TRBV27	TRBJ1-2	CASSLVRSMNGYTF	TGTGCCAGCAGTTTGGTGAGGAGCATGAATGGCTACACCTTC
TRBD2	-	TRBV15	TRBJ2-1	CATSRGNSGRLNEQFF	TGTGCCACCAGCAGAGGTAATAGCGGGAGGCTCAATGAGCAGTTCTTC
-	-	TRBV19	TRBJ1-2	CASSIGGAQDYGYTF	TGTGCCAGTAGTATAGGTGGGGCGCAGGACTATGGCTACACCTTC
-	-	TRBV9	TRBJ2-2	CASSVGSGGTGELFF	TGTGCCAGCAGCGTAGGTAGCGGCGGCACCGGGGAGCTGTTTTTT
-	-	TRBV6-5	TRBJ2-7	CASGRSYEQYF	TGTGCCAGCGGGAGGTCCTACGAGCAGTACTTC
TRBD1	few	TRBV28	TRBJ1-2	CASSQGGPYGYTF	TGTGCCAGCAGTCAGGGGGGCCCCTATGGCTACACCTTC
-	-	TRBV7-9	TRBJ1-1	CASSPLRRDTEAFF	TGTGCCAGCAGCCCCCTTAGGCGGGACACTGAAGCTTTCTTT